The sequence of this T cell receptor (beta chain) was determined in a study of technical replicates of blood from a handful of donors. TCRdb's table, derived via immunoSEQ multiplex PCR, lists solely in-frame clones and lacks some. The repertoire holds approximately 85,000 clones, with about 93% as singletons. The trim removed 3 bases at V and 2 bases at J, leaving 7 bases unmatched. The length of the CDR3 is 16 residues. CDR1 is KGHSH, CDR2 LQKENI, per germline. The sequence came from a human donor in good health. The chain is built from TRBV18 and TRBJ2-7; TRBD1 matches at 10 bases. Input material: T cells isolated from PBMCs. CDR3 residues: CASSPGQGLEAYEQYF. In nucleotides, the CDR3 is TGTGCCAGCTCACCGGGACAGGGGTTGGAGGCCTACGAGCAGTACTTC.